This is a list of T cell receptor beta chains from one sample in a study of OX40 agonist ivuxolimab in advanced cancers. Some clones are missing from TCRdb's copy, which holds only in-frame ones; the method was immunoSEQ multiplex PCR. This repertoire shows 65,000 to 85,000 clones, approximately 84% found once; its top ten account for 6.9%. The specimen was CD4+ or CD8+ T cells sorted from blood, collected in a trial of the OX40 agonist ivuxolimab. These receptors all come from an adult with an advanced solid tumor such as melanoma, head and neck, liver or kidney cancer. Both conserved end residues are part of each CDR3. The D gene is left open where the match is weak. The listing skips clone size in some rows; elsewhere it reads once, few, many or a size class.

abundance: .; v_gene: TRBV7-8; j_gene: TRBJ2-2; d_gene: .; CDR3nt: TGTGCCAGCAGTGGTCTCGCGGGCCTAGTGACCGGGGAGCTGTTTTTT; CDR3aa: CASSGLAGLVTGELFF
abundance: .; v_gene: TRBV7-9; j_gene: TRBJ1-5; d_gene: TRBD1; CDR3nt: TGTGCCAGCAGCGCTACAGGGGGCAATCAGCCCCAGCATTTT; CDR3aa: CASSATGGNQPQHF
abundance: .; v_gene: TRBV11-2; j_gene: TRBJ2-5; d_gene: TRBD2; CDR3nt: TGTGCCAGCAGCCGGGGACTAGCGGTACAAGAGACCCAGTACTTC; CDR3aa: CASSRGLAVQETQYF
abundance: .; v_gene: TRBV7-2; j_gene: TRBJ1-3; d_gene: .; CDR3nt: TGTGCCAGCAGCCAGCTGAGATCTGGAAACACCATATATTTT; CDR3aa: CASSQLRSGNTIYF
abundance: large; v_gene: TRBV7-6; j_gene: TRBJ1-5; d_gene: .; CDR3nt: TGTGCCAGCAGCCCAACAGGGTATGAGCCCCAGCATTTT; CDR3aa: CASSPTGYEPQHF
abundance: .; v_gene: TRBV13; j_gene: TRBJ2-1; d_gene: TRBD2; CDR3nt: TGTGCCAGCAGCCCCGGGAGGGTGGATGAGCAGTTCTTC; CDR3aa: CASSPGRVDEQFF
abundance: .; v_gene: TRBV27; j_gene: TRBJ2-5; d_gene: .; CDR3nt: TGTGCCAGCAGTTCTGCCGGGGGAATCGGAGAGACCCAGTACTTC; CDR3aa: CASSSAGGIGETQYF
abundance: .; v_gene: TRBV7-2; j_gene: TRBJ2-3; d_gene: TRBD2; CDR3nt: TGTGCCAGCAGCTTAACCGGGACTAGCGGGAGCGGCGCAGATACGCAGTATTTT; CDR3aa: CASSLTGTSGSGADTQYF
abundance: .; v_gene: TRBV5-1; j_gene: TRBJ2-7; d_gene: TRBD1; CDR3nt: TGCGCCAGCAGCTCTTGGACAGGGAGCTACGAGCAGTACTTC; CDR3aa: CASSSWTGSYEQYF
abundance: once; v_gene: TRBV27; j_gene: TRBJ2-5; d_gene: TRBD1; CDR3nt: TGTGCCAGCAGTCCCCTACCCGGACAGGGAGAAGAGACCCAGTACTTC; CDR3aa: CASSPLPGQGEETQYF
abundance: few; v_gene: TRBV6-5; j_gene: TRBJ2-7; d_gene: .; CDR3nt: TGTGCCAGCAGTTACGGGAGGACCGCCCTCGAGCAGTACTTC; CDR3aa: CASSYGRTALEQYF
abundance: .; v_gene: TRBV5-6; j_gene: TRBJ1-2; d_gene: .; CDR3nt: TGTGCCAGCAGCTTGGAGACGGGACTAGGTAACTATGGCTACACCTTC; CDR3aa: CASSLETGLGNYGYTF
abundance: .; v_gene: TRBV2; j_gene: TRBJ2-7; d_gene: .; CDR3nt: TGTGCCAGCAGTGAATCATCGGGACACTGGACCTACGAGCAGTACTTC; CDR3aa: CASSESSGHWTYEQYF
abundance: .; v_gene: TRBV7-2; j_gene: TRBJ2-2; d_gene: TRBD2; CDR3nt: TGTGCCAGCAGCCTAGGACTAGCGCGCGGGGAGCTGTTTTTT; CDR3aa: CASSLGLARGELFF
abundance: .; v_gene: TRBV25-1; j_gene: TRBJ2-7; d_gene: TRBD2; CDR3nt: TGTGCCAGCAGTGGAAATTGGGGGGGGGACGAGCAGTACTTC; CDR3aa: CASSGNWGGDEQYF
abundance: .; v_gene: TRBV29-1; j_gene: TRBJ2-2; d_gene: .; CDR3nt: TGCAGCGGAACGACAGGAAGAGTCACCGGGGAGCTGTTTTTT; CDR3aa: CSGTTGRVTGELFF
abundance: .; v_gene: TRBV28; j_gene: TRBJ2-1; d_gene: TRBD2; CDR3nt: TGTGCCAGCATCCTACGGGGGGGCCTCGATGAGCAGTTCTTC; CDR3aa: CASILRGGLDEQFF
abundance: .; v_gene: TRBV4-2; j_gene: TRBJ2-5; d_gene: TRBD2; CDR3nt: TGTGCCAGCAGCCTAAAAGCGGGGGGGCCAGGAGAGACCCAGTACTTC; CDR3aa: CASSLKAGGPGETQYF
abundance: once; v_gene: TRBV7-6; j_gene: TRBJ2-3; d_gene: TRBD2; CDR3nt: TGTGCCAGCAGCTTACGCGGGAGCGGCACAGATACGCAGTATTTT; CDR3aa: CASSLRGSGTDTQYF
abundance: .; v_gene: TRBV7-3; j_gene: TRBJ1-1; d_gene: .; CDR3nt: TGTGCCAGCAGCTACTCCTACAACACTGAAGCTTTCTTT; CDR3aa: CASSYSYNTEAFF
abundance: .; v_gene: TRBV5-4; j_gene: TRBJ1-1; d_gene: TRBD1; CDR3nt: TGTGCCAGCAGCTTGGTTAAGCGACAGGGCAGAAACACTGAAGCTTTCTTT; CDR3aa: CASSLVKRQGRNTEAFF
abundance: .; v_gene: TRBV5-5; j_gene: TRBJ2-6; d_gene: .; CDR3nt: TGTGCCAGCAGCCCGGAGGGGTACGGGGCCAACGTCCTGACTTTC; CDR3aa: CASSPEGYGANVLTF
abundance: .; v_gene: TRBV15; j_gene: TRBJ1-2; d_gene: .; CDR3nt: TGTGCCACCAGCAGAGACCGACAGCAATATGGCTACACCTTC; CDR3aa: CATSRDRQQYGYTF
abundance: few; v_gene: TRBV7-2; j_gene: TRBJ1-2; d_gene: .; CDR3nt: TGTGCCAGCAGCTTAACTTCCGGACAGCGGCGCACCTTC; CDR3aa: CASSLTSGQRRTF
abundance: .; v_gene: TRBV4-1; j_gene: TRBJ2-1; d_gene: .; CDR3nt: TGCGCCAGCAGCCGGGGGGAAGGGGTCTCCTACAATGAGCAGTTCTTC; CDR3aa: CASSRGEGVSYNEQFF
abundance: .; v_gene: TRBV27; j_gene: TRBJ1-6; d_gene: .; CDR3nt: TGTGCCAGCAGTTTAAAGGGCAGCAATTCACCCCTCCACTTT; CDR3aa: CASSLKGSNSPLHF
abundance: .; v_gene: TRBV28; j_gene: TRBJ1-2; d_gene: .; CDR3nt: TGTGCCAGCAAAAAGGGACATGGCTACACCTTC; CDR3aa: CASKKGHGYTF
abundance: .; v_gene: TRBV9; j_gene: TRBJ1-2; d_gene: TRBD1; CDR3nt: TGTGCCAGCAGGCCCCAGGGGGCTAACTATGGCTACACCTTC; CDR3aa: CASRPQGANYGYTF
abundance: .; v_gene: TRBV5-4; j_gene: TRBJ2-1; d_gene: .; CDR3nt: TGTGCCAGCAGCTTTGGGCTAGCAACCTACAATGAGCAGTTCTTC; CDR3aa: CASSFGLATYNEQFF
abundance: few; v_gene: TRBV29-1; j_gene: TRBJ1-1; d_gene: .; CDR3nt: TGCAGCGTTCTTGGGCTGGGCACTGAAGCTTTCTTT; CDR3aa: CSVLGLGTEAFF
abundance: .; v_gene: TRBV7-8; j_gene: TRBJ2-1; d_gene: .; CDR3nt: TGTGCCAGCAGCTCCGGGGTAGGGGGGGTTTTCTTC; CDR3aa: CASSSGVGGVFF
abundance: .; v_gene: TRBV7-2; j_gene: TRBJ2-3; d_gene: .; CDR3nt: TGTGCCAGCAGCCAGGGGGATACGCAGTATTTT; CDR3aa: CASSQGDTQYF
abundance: .; v_gene: TRBV6-5; j_gene: TRBJ1-1; d_gene: .; CDR3nt: TGTGCCAGCAGTTCGTGGGACACTGAAGCTTTCTTT; CDR3aa: CASSSWDTEAFF
abundance: .; v_gene: TRBV9; j_gene: TRBJ1-5; d_gene: TRBD1; CDR3nt: TGTGCCAGCACAAGACAGGGCCCTAGGAATCAGCCCCAGCATTTT; CDR3aa: CASTRQGPRNQPQHF
abundance: .; v_gene: TRBV18; j_gene: TRBJ1-1; d_gene: .; CDR3nt: TGTGCCAGCATTCTGCAGGGATACACTGAAGCTTTCTTT; CDR3aa: CASILQGYTEAFF
abundance: .; v_gene: TRBV11-2; j_gene: TRBJ1-5; d_gene: .; CDR3nt: TGTGCCAGCAGCTTATTCGGAGGCGGTCAGCCCCAGCATTTT; CDR3aa: CASSLFGGGQPQHF
abundance: .; v_gene: TRBV11-3; j_gene: TRBJ1-1; d_gene: TRBD1; CDR3nt: TGTGCCTCCTCGGTCGGGACAGCCCAGAACACTGAAGCTTTCTTT; CDR3aa: CASSVGTAQNTEAFF
abundance: .; v_gene: TRBV14; j_gene: TRBJ2-3; d_gene: TRBD1; CDR3nt: TGTGCCAGCAGTCCCTACAGGGGGCGAATCACAGATACGCAGTATTTT; CDR3aa: CASSPYRGRITDTQYF
abundance: once; v_gene: TRBV28; j_gene: TRBJ1-1; d_gene: .; CDR3nt: TGTGCCAGCAGTTTGGGTGGGGGGCACACTGAAGCTTTCTTT; CDR3aa: CASSLGGGHTEAFF
abundance: .; v_gene: TRBV28; j_gene: TRBJ1-4; d_gene: .; CDR3nt: TGTGCCAGCAGTTTTCGGGGTTCTGAAAAACTGTTTTTT; CDR3aa: CASSFRGSEKLFF
abundance: .; v_gene: TRBV9; j_gene: TRBJ1-2; d_gene: TRBD1; CDR3nt: TGTGCCAGCAGCGCCGACAGGGGAGATGGCTACACCTTC; CDR3aa: CASSADRGDGYTF
abundance: .; v_gene: TRBV4-3; j_gene: TRBJ1-1; d_gene: .; CDR3nt: TGCGCCAGCAGCCAAGGAGGACTGGCAAACACTGAAGCTTTCTTT; CDR3aa: CASSQGGLANTEAFF
abundance: .; v_gene: TRBV7-9; j_gene: TRBJ1-1; d_gene: .; CDR3nt: TGTGCCAGCAGCCCCCTTAAGGGGGGCACTGAAGCTTTCTTT; CDR3aa: CASSPLKGGTEAFF
abundance: .; v_gene: TRBV18; j_gene: TRBJ2-1; d_gene: TRBD2; CDR3nt: TGTGCCAGCTCACCAGGGGTCGGGGGGGATGAGCAGTTCTTC; CDR3aa: CASSPGVGGDEQFF
abundance: .; v_gene: TRBV19; j_gene: TRBJ2-2; d_gene: TRBD1; CDR3nt: TGTGCCAGTAGTAAATACAGGGGAAGAGGAACCGGGGAGCTGTTTTTT; CDR3aa: CASSKYRGRGTGELFF
abundance: .; v_gene: TRBV28; j_gene: TRBJ1-1; d_gene: TRBD1; CDR3nt: TGTGCCAGCAGTACTCACAGGGGGCGAAGCACTGAAGCTTTCTTT; CDR3aa: CASSTHRGRSTEAFF
abundance: .; v_gene: TRBV19; j_gene: TRBJ1-3; d_gene: TRBD1; CDR3nt: TGTGCCAGTAGGACGACAGGGGGATCTGGAAACACCATATATTTT; CDR3aa: CASRTTGGSGNTIYF
abundance: .; v_gene: TRBV7-6; j_gene: TRBJ2-6; d_gene: TRBD1; CDR3nt: TGTGCCAGCAGCCCCCGTCACGGGACAGACCTCTCTGGGGCCAACGTCCTGACTTTC; CDR3aa: CASSPRHGTDLSGANVLTF
abundance: .; v_gene: TRBV2; j_gene: TRBJ1-2; d_gene: .; CDR3nt: TGTGCCACCCTGAAGGGAGGGGGACTCTATGGCTACACCTTC; CDR3aa: CATLKGGGLYGYTF